A selection of T cell receptor beta chains follows, all from one sample in a study of OX40 agonist ivuxolimab in advanced cancers. Only in-frame clones appear in the TCRdb table, and some are missing; sequencing was by immunoSEQ multiplex PCR. The sample comprises approximately 72,000 clones, approximately 82% of which are singletons, and approximately 1.5% rests with the top ten. The sequencing used CD4+ or CD8+ T cells sorted from blood, collected in a trial of the OX40 agonist ivuxolimab. These receptors all stem from an adult with an advanced solid tumor such as melanoma, head and neck, liver or kidney cancer. Both conserved end residues are trimmed from each CDR3. Each record gives: D gene, J gene, V gene, CDR3 protein. A D gene is named only where the DNA matches it firmly.

>.|.|TRBV28
ASSSPQGSPHEQY
>.|TRBJ2-7|TRBV2
ASSVGRSYEQY
>.|TRBJ2-1|TRBV2
ASRDYFMF
>.|TRBJ2-1|TRBV27
ASSFGDERYNEQF
>.|TRBJ1-5|TRBV28
ASSFVRGGNQPQH
>TRBD2|TRBJ2-1|TRBV11-3
ASSPGLAGGIEQF
>.|TRBJ2-5|TRBV29-1
SVDPSKETQY
>TRBD1|.|TRBV19
ASSLVGQGRYEQY
>.|TRBJ2-1|TRBV7-9
ASSPRRGGEQF
>.|TRBJ2-1|TRBV18
ASSPPIVGEYYNEQF
>.|TRBJ1-2|TRBV30
AWSKDRVTRYGYT
>.|TRBJ2-7|TRBV9
ASSRSDYEQY
>TRBD2|TRBJ2-1|TRBV19
ASSIPGTSGSNEQF
>.|TRBJ2-3|TRBV6-1
ASKEDRSTDTQY
>.|TRBJ1-1|TRBV11-2
ASSFAVGNTEAF
>.|TRBJ2-3|TRBV7-2
ASSPRSNTQY
>TRBD1|TRBJ2-3|TRBV18
ASSPRRTGYSTDTQY
>.|TRBJ2-2|TRBV28
ASRPRSGTGANTGELF
>TRBD2|TRBJ2-4|TRBV7-9
ASALAGVAKNIQY
>TRBD2|TRBJ2-2|TRBV11-2
ASSLGGLDFAGELF
>TRBD2|TRBJ2-2|TRBV6-5
ASSYGGSGDTGELF
>.|TRBJ2-7|TRBV10-1
ASSRGPYEQY
>.|TRBJ1-1|TRBV19
ASAGGVTEAF
>.|TRBJ2-3|TRBV5-1
ASSPQVEDTQY
>TRBD2|TRBJ2-1|TRBV2
ASSGLAGTNEQF
>TRBD1|TRBJ2-1|TRBV18
ASSPRPGTGNEQF
>.|TRBJ2-3|TRBV7-2
ASSFGSTDTQY
>.|TRBJ2-3|TRBV29-1
SVGGTDTQY
>TRBD2|TRBJ2-7|TRBV10-3
AISAGTSGSEQY
>.|TRBJ2-1|TRBV20-1
SARPYNEQF
>.|TRBJ1-6|TRBV27
ASSFGEVVMNSPLH
>.|TRBJ2-5|TRBV7-3
ASSLRGEETQY
>TRBD2|TRBJ2-7|TRBV27
ASSVAGESYEQY
>.|TRBJ2-5|TRBV7-2
ASSLMGRQETQY
>TRBD2|TRBJ2-1|TRBV7-9
ASSQRGLAGGYEQF
>TRBD2|TRBJ2-7|TRBV6-5
ASSRSGLAVYEQY
>.|.|TRBV15
ATSRDRARSYEQY
>.|TRBJ2-7|TRBV5-1
ASSPDSYEQY
>.|TRBJ2-7|TRBV18
ASSRGAATYEQY
>TRBD2|TRBJ2-1|TRBV10-3
AISVGRGGEQF